This T cell receptor beta chain was identified in a study of vaccination and CD4 T cells after COVID-19. Study background: Overlapping spike peptides from SARS-CoV-2, HCoV-NL63, HCoV-OC43 and HCoV-229E served to stimulate the cells. Each of the control cultures got a CEFX pool, an HIV-1 Nef pool, or no peptide.

Cultured CD4+ T-cell DNA underwent Oncomine TCR Beta short-read sequencing. TCRdb independently ran MiXCR on the PCR reads; one entry per CDR3 protein. The table lists around 26,000 distinct CDR3 sequences, roughly 64% of them singletons. Described treatment: roughly nine-day PBMC culture with coronavirus spike peptide pools or control peptides (ViraFEST assay). Using peptide pools, antigen-specific T cells were expanded in ViraFEST before TCRs were sequenced. The CDR3 contains 17 residues. A word on this clonotype: The antigen is unknown.

This TCR was sampled from a human donor who had recovered from COVID-19. V and J are TRBV21-1 and TRBJ2-7; the table's D call, TRBD1, was not checked against the DNA. TRBV21-1 is a known pseudogene. Sequenced sample: CD4+ T cells from blood, cultured in vitro. CDR3 loop: CASSKGKRDRDRFEQYF. In nucleotides, the CDR3 is TGTGCCAGCAGCAAGGGCAAGCGGGACAGGGATCGGTTCGAGCAGTACTTC.